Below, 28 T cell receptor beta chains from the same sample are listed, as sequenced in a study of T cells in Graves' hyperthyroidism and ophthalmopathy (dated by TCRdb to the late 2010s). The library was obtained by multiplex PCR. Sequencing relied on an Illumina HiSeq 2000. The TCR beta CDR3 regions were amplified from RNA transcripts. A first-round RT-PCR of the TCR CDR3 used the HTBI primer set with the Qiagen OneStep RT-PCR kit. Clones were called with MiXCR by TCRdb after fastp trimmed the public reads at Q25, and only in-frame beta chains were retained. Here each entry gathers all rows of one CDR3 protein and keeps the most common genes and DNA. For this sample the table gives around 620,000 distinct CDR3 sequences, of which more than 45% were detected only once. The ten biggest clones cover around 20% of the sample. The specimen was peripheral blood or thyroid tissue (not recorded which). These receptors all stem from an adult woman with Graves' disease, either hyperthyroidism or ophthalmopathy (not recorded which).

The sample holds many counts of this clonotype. The CDR3, as DNA: TGTGCCAGCAGCTTAGTTGGGGGCGGGGACACCATATATTTT. Its protein is CASSLVGGGDTIYF. The chain joins TRBV7-2 to TRBJ1-3, with D maybe TRBD1 (6 bases). V was shortened by 1 base and J by 8 bases, with 12 bases between the two germline ends. Germline assignment: CDR1 SGHTA and CDR2 FQGNSA. The length of the CDR3 is 14 residues.

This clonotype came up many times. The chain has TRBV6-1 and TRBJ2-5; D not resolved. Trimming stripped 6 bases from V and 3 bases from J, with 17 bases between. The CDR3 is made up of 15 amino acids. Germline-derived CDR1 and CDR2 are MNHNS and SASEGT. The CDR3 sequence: CASSDLWYSKETQYF. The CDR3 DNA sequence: TGTGCCAGCAGCGACCTTTGGTATTCTAAAGAGACCCAGTACTTC.

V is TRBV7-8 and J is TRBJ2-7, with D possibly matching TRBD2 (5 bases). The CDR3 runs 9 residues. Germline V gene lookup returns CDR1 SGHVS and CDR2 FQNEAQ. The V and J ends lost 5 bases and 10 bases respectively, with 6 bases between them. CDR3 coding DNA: TGTGCCAGCAGCCCGGGACAGTACTTC. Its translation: CASSPGQYF.

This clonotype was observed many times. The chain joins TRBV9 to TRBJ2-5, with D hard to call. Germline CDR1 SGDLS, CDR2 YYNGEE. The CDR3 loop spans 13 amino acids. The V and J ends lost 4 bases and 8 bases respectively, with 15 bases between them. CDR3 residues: CASSLGPYQTQYF. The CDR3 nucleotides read TGTGCCAGCAGCCTCGGACCCTATCAAACCCAGTACTTC.

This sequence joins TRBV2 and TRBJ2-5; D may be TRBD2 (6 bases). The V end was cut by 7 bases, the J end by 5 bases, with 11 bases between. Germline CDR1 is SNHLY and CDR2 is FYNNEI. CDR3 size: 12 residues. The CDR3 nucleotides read TGTGCCAGCACCGGGAGTAGGGAGACCCAGTACTTC. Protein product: CASTGSRETQYF.

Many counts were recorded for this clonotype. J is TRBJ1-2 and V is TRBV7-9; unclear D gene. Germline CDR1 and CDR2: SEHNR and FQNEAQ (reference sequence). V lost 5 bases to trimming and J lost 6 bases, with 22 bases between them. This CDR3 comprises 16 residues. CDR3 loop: CASSPMDVRFVNGYTF. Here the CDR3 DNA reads TGTGCCAGCAGCCCCATGGACGTCCGGTTCGTGAATGGCTACACCTTC.

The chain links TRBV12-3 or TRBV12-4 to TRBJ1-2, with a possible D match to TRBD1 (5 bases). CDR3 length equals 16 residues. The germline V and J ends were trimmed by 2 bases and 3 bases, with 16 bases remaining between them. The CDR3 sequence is CASSLPAGPRHYGYTF. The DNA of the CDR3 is TGTGCCAGCAGTTTACCCGCGGGACCCCGTCACTATGGCTACACCTTC.

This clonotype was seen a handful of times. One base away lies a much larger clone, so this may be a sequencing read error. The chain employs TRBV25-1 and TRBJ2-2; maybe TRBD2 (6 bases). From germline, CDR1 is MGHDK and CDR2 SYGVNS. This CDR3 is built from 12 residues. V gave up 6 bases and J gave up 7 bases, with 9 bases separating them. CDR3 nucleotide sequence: TGTGCCAGCAGGGGGAGGATCGGGGAGCTGTTTTTT. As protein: CASRGRIGELFF.

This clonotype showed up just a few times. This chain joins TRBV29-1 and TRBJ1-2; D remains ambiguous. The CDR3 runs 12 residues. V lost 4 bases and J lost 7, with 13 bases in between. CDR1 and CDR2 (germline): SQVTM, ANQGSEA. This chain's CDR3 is CSVAAPYSGYTF. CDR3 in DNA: TGCAGCGTTGCCGCCCCTTACTCTGGCTACACCTTC.

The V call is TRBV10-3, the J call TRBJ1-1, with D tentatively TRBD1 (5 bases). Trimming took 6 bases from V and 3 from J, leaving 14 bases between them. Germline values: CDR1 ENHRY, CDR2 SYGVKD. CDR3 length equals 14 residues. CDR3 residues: CAISVEGRDTEAFF. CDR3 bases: TGTGCCATCAGCGTAGAGGGGCGGGACACTGAAGCTTTCTTT.

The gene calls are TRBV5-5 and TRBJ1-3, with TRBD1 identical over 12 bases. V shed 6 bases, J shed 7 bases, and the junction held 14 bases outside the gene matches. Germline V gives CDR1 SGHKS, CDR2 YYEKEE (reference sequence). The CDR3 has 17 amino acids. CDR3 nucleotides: TGTGCCAGCACCGGTCTGGGACAGGGGGCTTGGAGGAACACCATATATTTT. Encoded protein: CASTGLGQGAWRNTIYF.

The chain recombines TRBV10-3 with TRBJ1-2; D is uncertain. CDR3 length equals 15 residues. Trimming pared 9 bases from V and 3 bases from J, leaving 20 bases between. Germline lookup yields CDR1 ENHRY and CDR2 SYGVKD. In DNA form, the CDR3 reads TGTGCCATTGCCAACAGCGGAGGAGAATACTATGGCTACACCTTC. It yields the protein CAIANSGGEYYGYTF.

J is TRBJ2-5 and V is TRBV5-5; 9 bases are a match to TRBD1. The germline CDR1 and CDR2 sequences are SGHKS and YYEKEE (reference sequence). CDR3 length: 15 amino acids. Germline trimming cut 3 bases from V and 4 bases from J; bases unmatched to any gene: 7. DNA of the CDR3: TGTGCCAGCAGCTCCCGGACAGGGGACGGAGAGACCCAGTACTTC. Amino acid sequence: CASSSRTGDGETQYF.

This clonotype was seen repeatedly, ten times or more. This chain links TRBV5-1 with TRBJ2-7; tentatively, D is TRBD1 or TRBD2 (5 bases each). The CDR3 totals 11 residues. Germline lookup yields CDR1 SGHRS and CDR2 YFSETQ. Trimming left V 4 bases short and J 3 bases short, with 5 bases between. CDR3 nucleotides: TGCGCCAGCAGCGGGGGCTACGAGCAGTACTTC. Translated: CASSGGYEQYF.

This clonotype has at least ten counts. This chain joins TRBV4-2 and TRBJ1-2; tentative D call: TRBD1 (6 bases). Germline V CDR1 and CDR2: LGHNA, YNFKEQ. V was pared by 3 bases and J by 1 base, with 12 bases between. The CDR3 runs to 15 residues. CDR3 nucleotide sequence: TGTGCCAGCAGCCAGGACAGAGGAAATAACTATGGCTACACCTTC. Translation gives CASSQDRGNNYGYTF.

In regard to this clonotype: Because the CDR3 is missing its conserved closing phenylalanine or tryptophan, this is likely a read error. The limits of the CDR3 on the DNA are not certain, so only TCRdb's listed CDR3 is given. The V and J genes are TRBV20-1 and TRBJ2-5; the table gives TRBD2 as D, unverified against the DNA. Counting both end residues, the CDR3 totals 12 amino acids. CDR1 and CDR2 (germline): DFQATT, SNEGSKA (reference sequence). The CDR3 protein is CSARELAGGAYY.

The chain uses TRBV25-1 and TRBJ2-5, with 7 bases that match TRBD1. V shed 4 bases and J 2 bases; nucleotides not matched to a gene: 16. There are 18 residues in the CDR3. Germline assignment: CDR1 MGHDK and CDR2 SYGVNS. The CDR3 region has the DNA TGTGCCAGCAGTGGCGGTGACAGGGCCCCCTGGGGACAAGAGACCCAGTACTTC. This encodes CASSGGDRAPWGQETQYF.

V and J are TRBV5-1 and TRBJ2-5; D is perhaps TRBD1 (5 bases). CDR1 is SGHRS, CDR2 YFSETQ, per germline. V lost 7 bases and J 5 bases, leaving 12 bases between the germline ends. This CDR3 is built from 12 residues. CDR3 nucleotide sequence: TGCGCCAGCGCTGCAGGGATGGAGACCCAGTACTTC. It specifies CASAAGMETQYF. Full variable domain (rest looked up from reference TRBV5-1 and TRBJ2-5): KAGVTQTPRYLIKTRGQQVTLSCSPISGHRSVSWYQQTPGQGLQFLFEYFSETQRNKGNFPGRFSGRQFSNSRSEMNVSTLELGDSALYLCASAAGMETQYFGPGTRLLVL.

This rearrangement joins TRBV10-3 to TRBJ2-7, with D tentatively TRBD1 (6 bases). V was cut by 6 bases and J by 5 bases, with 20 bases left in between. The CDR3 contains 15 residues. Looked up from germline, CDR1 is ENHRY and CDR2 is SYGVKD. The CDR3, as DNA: TGTGCCATCAGGGGGAGTGGAACAGGGAACGACGAGCAGTACTTC. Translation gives CAIRGSGTGNDEQYF.

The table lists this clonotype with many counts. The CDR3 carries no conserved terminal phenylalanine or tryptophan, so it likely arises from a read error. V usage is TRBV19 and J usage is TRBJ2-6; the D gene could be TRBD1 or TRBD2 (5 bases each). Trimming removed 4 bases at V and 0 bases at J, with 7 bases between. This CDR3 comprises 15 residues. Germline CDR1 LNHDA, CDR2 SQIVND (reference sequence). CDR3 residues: CASSRGYSGANVLTP. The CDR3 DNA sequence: TGTGCCAGTAGTAGGGGGTACTCTGGGGCCAACGTCCTGACTCCA.

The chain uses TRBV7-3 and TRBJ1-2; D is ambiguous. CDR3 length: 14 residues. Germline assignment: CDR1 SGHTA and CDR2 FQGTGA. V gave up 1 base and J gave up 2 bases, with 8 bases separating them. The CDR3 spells CASSLRTDNYGYTF. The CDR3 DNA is TGTGCCAGCAGCTTAAGAACAGACAACTATGGCTACACCTTC. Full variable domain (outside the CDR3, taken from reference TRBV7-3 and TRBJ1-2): GAGVSQTPSNKVTEKGKYVELRCDPISGHTALYWYRQSLGQGPEFLIYFQGTGAADDSGLPNDRFFAVRPEGSVSTLKIQRTERGDSAVYLCASSLRTDNYGYTFGSGTRLTVV.

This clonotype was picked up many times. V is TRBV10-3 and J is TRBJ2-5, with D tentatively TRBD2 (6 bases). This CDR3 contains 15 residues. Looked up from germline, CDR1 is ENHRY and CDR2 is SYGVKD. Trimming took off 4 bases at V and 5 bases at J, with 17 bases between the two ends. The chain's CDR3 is CAISGSGGMMETQYF. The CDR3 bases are TGTGCCATCAGTGGAAGTGGAGGGATGATGGAGACCCAGTACTTC.

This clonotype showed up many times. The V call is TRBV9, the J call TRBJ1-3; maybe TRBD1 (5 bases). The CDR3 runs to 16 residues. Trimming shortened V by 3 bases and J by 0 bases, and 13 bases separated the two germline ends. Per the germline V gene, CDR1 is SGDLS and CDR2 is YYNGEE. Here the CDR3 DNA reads TGTGCCAGCAGCGCCCGGGGCGACTCCTCTGGAAACACCATATATTTT. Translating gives CASSARGDSSGNTIYF.

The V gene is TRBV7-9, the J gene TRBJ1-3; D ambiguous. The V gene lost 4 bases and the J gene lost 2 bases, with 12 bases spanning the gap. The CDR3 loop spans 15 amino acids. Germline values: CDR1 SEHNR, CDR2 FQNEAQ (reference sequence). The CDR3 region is CASSSGVVPGNTIYF. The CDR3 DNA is TGTGCCAGCAGCTCCGGGGTGGTTCCTGGAAACACCATATATTTT.

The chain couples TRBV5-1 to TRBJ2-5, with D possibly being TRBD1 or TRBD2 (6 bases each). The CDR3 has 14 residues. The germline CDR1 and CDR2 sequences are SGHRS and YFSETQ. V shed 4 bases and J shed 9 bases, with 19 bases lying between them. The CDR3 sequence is CASSTAGGNQPQYF. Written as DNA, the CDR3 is TGCGCCAGCAGCACCGCCGGGGGCAATCAGCCCCAGTACTTC.

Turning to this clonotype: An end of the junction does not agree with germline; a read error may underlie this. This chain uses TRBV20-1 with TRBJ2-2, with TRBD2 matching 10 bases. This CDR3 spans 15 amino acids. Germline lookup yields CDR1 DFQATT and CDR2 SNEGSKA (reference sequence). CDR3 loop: CSARGTSGRHRGAVF. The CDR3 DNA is TGCAGTGCTAGAGGGACTAGCGGCCGGCACCGGGGAGCTGTTTTT.

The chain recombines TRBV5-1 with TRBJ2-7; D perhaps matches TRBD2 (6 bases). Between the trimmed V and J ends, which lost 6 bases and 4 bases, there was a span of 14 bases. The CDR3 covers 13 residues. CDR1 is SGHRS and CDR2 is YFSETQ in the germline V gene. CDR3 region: CASTYEGLYEQYF. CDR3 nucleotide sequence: TGCGCCAGCACCTACGAGGGACTTTACGAGCAGTACTTC.

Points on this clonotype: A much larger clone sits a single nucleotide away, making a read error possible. CDR3: CASSADIGETNAKLFF. CDR3 nucleotide sequence: TGTGCCAGCAGCGCCGACATTGGGGAAACTAATGCAAAACTGTTTTTT. V gene TRBV5-1 combines with J gene TRBJ1-4; D gene ambiguous. Germline CDR1 is SGHRS and CDR2 is YFSETQ. The CDR3 sequence is 16 residues long.